The 26 T cell receptor beta chains below all came from one sample that was sequenced in a study of human T cells and chemical hapten exposure. The study extracted total RNA from unfractionated whole blood. TCRdb re-called the 5' RACE reads through MiXCR, storing one row per CDR3 protein. Here the sample spans about 110,000 distinct CDR3 sequences, around a fifth being singletons. Source of these receptors: a human donor in good health.

This chain joins TRBV27 and TRBJ1-1; no definite D call. Trimming took 2 bases from V and 6 from J, leaving 13 bases between them. CDR1 is MNHEY and CDR2 is SMNVEV in the germline V gene (reference sequence). The CDR3 loop spans 14 amino acids. In DNA form, the CDR3 reads TGTGCCAGCAGTTTAGCAGGTGCTCGCGCTGAAGCTTTCTTT. It yields the protein CASSLAGARAEAFF.

This clonotype showed up just a few times. The chain couples TRBV24-1 to TRBJ2-3; a possible D gene is TRBD2 (5 bases). Germline CDR1 and CDR2: KGHDR and SFDVKD. Deletions cut 6 bases from V and 6 bases from J, with 15 bases between. This CDR3 contains 14 residues. The DNA of the CDR3 is TGTGCCACCAGTAACCCAGGCCGAGGGGATACGCAGTATTTT. Its protein is CATSNPGRGDTQYF.

Only a few counts were recorded for this clonotype. The V and J genes are TRBV20-1 and TRBJ2-6; TRBD2 matches at 9 bases. The CDR3 has 18 amino acids. The V gene's germline CDR1 is DFQATT and CDR2 SNEGSKA (reference sequence). Trimming removed 0 bases from V and 0 bases from J; junction bases left unmatched: 6. The CDR3 loop is CSARDPTSGLSGANVLTF. CDR3 sequence (DNA): TGCAGTGCTAGAGATCCCACTAGCGGGCTCTCTGGGGCCAACGTCCTGACTTTC.

Only one count was recorded for this clonotype. V gene TRBV6-1 combines with J gene TRBJ1-1, with a weak D call TRBD1 (6 bases). CDR3 length: 14 amino acids. V was clipped by 6 bases and J by 6 bases, with 17 bases between them. CDR1 is MNHNS and CDR2 is SASEGT in the germline V gene. The CDR3 DNA reads as TGTGCCAGCAGCACGGACAGATTGGAGCCTGAAGCTTTCTTT. Its translation: CASSTDRLEPEAFF.

The V gene is TRBV28, the J gene TRBJ2-5, with D uncertain. The germline gives CDR1 MDHEN, CDR2 SYDVKM. Trimming pared 6 bases from V and 2 bases from J, leaving 10 bases between. The CDR3 has 13 residues. In DNA form, the CDR3 reads TGTGCCAGCAGGTCTCTAGTTCAAGAGACCCAGTACTTC. As protein: CASRSLVQETQYF. Variable domain in full (rest from reference TRBV28 and TRBJ2-5): DVKVTQSSRYLVKRTGEKVFLECVQDMDHENMFWYRQDPGLGLRLIYFSYDVKMKEKGDIPEGYSVSREKKERFSLILESASTNQTSMYLCASRSLVQETQYFGPGTRLLVL.

The chain joins TRBV6-5 to TRBJ1-6; D is undetermined. CDR3 length equals 15 residues. V lost 0 bases to trimming and J lost 1 base, with 4 bases between them. Germline CDR1 reads MNHEY; CDR2 reads SVGAGI. The CDR3 is CASSYSRSYNSPLHF. CDR3 DNA sequence: TGTGCCAGCAGTTACTCGAGATCCTATAATTCACCCCTCCACTTT.

The chain has TRBV3-1 and TRBJ1-1; D unresolved. The V gene's germline CDR1 is LGHDT and CDR2 YNNKEL (reference sequence). The CDR3 sequence is 16 residues long. The V end lost 4 bases, the J end lost 2 bases, and 17 bases lay between the germline ends. CDR3 residues: CASSPFPPDGNTEAFF. The CDR3 DNA reads TGTGCCAGCAGCCCCTTTCCCCCGGACGGAAACACTGAAGCTTTCTTT.

The chain links TRBV11-2 to TRBJ2-2; perhaps TRBD2 as D (5 bases). Trimming removed 5 bases from V and 3 bases from J, with 7 bases in between. Per the germline V gene, CDR1 is SGHAT and CDR2 is FQNNGV. The CDR3 covers 13 residues. In DNA form, the CDR3 reads TGTGCCAGCAGCCGGGATTACACCGGGGAGCTGTTTTTT. It codes for CASSRDYTGELFF.

This clonotype was seen ten or more times. The chain has TRBV20-1 and TRBJ2-1, with 7 bases lining up with TRBD1. V was clipped by 0 bases and J by 2 bases; unmatched bases: 4. Germline-derived CDR1 and CDR2 are DFQATT and SNEGSKA (reference sequence). There are 15 residues in the CDR3. In nucleotides, the CDR3 is TGCAGTGCTAGAGATTGGGGACAGACCTACAATGAGCAGTTCTTC. Translated, it gives CSARDWGQTYNEQFF.

V is TRBV28 and J is TRBJ1-1, with 9 bases matching TRBD1. Trimming at V came to 6 bases and at J to 11 bases, leaving 7 bases not matched to a gene. Per the germline V gene, CDR1 is MDHEN and CDR2 is SYDVKM. This CDR3 contains 12 residues. The CDR3 region has the DNA TGTGCCAGCAGGCCGACAGGGGGTTGGGCTTTCTTT. Amino acids: CASRPTGGWAFF. Combining the CDR3 with reference TRBV28 and TRBJ1-1 gives the whole variable domain DVKVTQSSRYLVKRTGEKVFLECVQDMDHENMFWYRQDPGLGLRLIYFSYDVKMKEKGDIPEGYSVSREKKERFSLILESASTNQTSMYLCASRPTGGWAFFGQGTRLTVV.

The rearrangement joins TRBV11-2 to TRBJ2-1; D unresolved. Germline V CDR1 and CDR2: SGHAT, FQNNGV. Deletions cut 3 bases from V and 7 bases from J, with 7 bases between. This CDR3 region has 12 residues. The CDR3 is CASSFTSNEQFF. In nucleotides, the CDR3 is TGTGCCAGCAGCTTTACCTCTAATGAGCAGTTCTTC.

This sequence joins TRBV7-9 and TRBJ1-4, with 7 bases lining up with TRBD1. The CDR3 is 13 residues long. From germline, CDR1 is SEHNR and CDR2 FQNEAQ (reference sequence). J gave up 3 bases and V 6 bases, and 1 base lay outside the gene matches. The CDR3 reads CASRRGPNEKLFF. CDR3 DNA sequence: TGTGCCAGCAGGAGGGGGCCTAATGAAAAACTGTTTTTT.

This clonotype was counted a few times. The genes are TRBV5-1 and TRBJ2-3; 8 bases line up with TRBD2. The ends lost 2 bases at V and 4 bases at J; junction bases unmatched: 9. CDR3 size: 16 residues. The germline V gene has CDR1 SGHRS and CDR2 YFSETQ. The CDR3 DNA reads as TGCGCCAGCAGCTTTCGAAAGCGGGAGAACGCAGATACGCAGTATTTT. Residues: CASSFRKRENADTQYF. The full variable domain, its missing parts supplied by reference TRBV5-1 and TRBJ2-3, is KAGVTQTPRYLIKTRGQQVTLSCSPISGHRSVSWYQQTPGQGLQFLFEYFSETQRNKGNFPGRFSGRQFSNSRSEMNVSTLELGDSALYLCASSFRKRENADTQYFGPGTRLTVL.

This clonotype was detected only a few times. J is TRBJ1-1 and V is TRBV29-1; the match to TRBD1 covers 9 bases. The CDR3 contains 14 residues. CDR1 SQVTM and CDR2 ANQGSEA come from the germline V gene. The CDR3 reads CGAKSGTGRTEAFF. The CDR3 DNA follows: TGCGGAGCAAAGTCCGGGACAGGGAGGACTGAAGCTTTCTTT.

A few counts support this clonotype. J is TRBJ2-3 and V is TRBV5-4; D unclear. Trimming pared 1 base from V and 0 bases from J, leaving 6 bases between. This CDR3 spans 14 amino acids. The germline CDR1 and CDR2 sequences are SGHNT and YYREEE (reference sequence). As DNA, the CDR3 is TGTGCCAGCAGCTTGCAATTTAGCACAGATACGCAGTATTTT. This gives the protein CASSLQFSTDTQYF. Filled out from reference TRBV5-4 and TRBJ2-3, the complete variable domain reads ETGVTQSPTHLIKTRGQQVTLRCSSQSGHNTVSWYQQALGQGPQFIFQYYREEENGRGNFPPRFSGLQFPNYSSELNVNALELDDSALYLCASSLQFSTDTQYFGPGTRLTVL.

The rearrangement links TRBV28 to TRBJ2-1; possible D gene TRBD1, 6 bases. Germline lookup yields CDR1 MDHEN and CDR2 SYDVKM. Trimming cost V 7 bases and J 7 bases, with 8 bases left between them. CDR3 length: 11 amino acids. The CDR3 here is CASTGVNEQFF. For the CDR3, the DNA is TGTGCCAGCACAGGGGTGAATGAGCAGTTCTTC.

This clonotype was observed a handful of times. This chain links TRBV29-1 with TRBJ2-1, with D possibly matching TRBD2 (6 bases). Trimming removed 0 bases at V and 6 bases at J, with 12 bases between. The CDR3 totals 14 residues. The germline V gene has CDR1 SQVTM and CDR2 ANQGSEA. This chain's CDR3 is CSVEEMGLLNEQFF. CDR3 sequence (DNA): TGCAGCGTTGAAGAGATGGGACTTCTCAATGAGCAGTTCTTC.

V and J are TRBV12-3 or TRBV12-4 and TRBJ2-6; 9 bases are a match to TRBD1. The CDR3 extends over 17 amino acids. The trim removed 11 bases at V and 4 bases at J, leaving 15 bases unmatched. CDR3: CACLPGTGITGANVLTF. CDR3 in DNA: TGTGCCTGCCTACCCGGGACAGGGATTACAGGGGCCAACGTCCTGACTTTC.

The J gene is TRBJ2-3, the V gene TRBV28, with 9 nucleotides matching TRBD2. Germline CDR1 reads MDHEN; CDR2 reads SYDVKM. The CDR3 length is 17 residues. V lost 2 bases and J lost 0; bases outside the gene matches: 6. Written as DNA, the CDR3 is TGTGCCAGCAGTTTAAGGTCCCTAGCGGGAAGCACAGATACGCAGTATTTT. This encodes CASSLRSLAGSTDTQYF.

This clonotype showed up just a few times. The chain couples TRBV5-4 to TRBJ2-1; D is unclear. Trimming pared 0 bases from V and 2 bases from J, leaving 9 bases between. In germline, CDR1 is SGHNT, CDR2 YYREEE (reference sequence). The CDR3 covers 15 residues. The CDR3 DNA reads as TGTGCCAGCAGCTTGGTAGGCGAGACCTACAATGAGCAGTTCTTC. Amino acid sequence: CASSLVGETYNEQFF.

V and J are TRBV20-1 and TRBJ2-7; weak D call: TRBD2 (6 bases). The CDR3 is made up of 14 amino acids. The V and J ends lost 7 bases and 6 bases respectively, with 22 bases between them. Looked up from germline, CDR1 is DFQATT and CDR2 is SNEGSKA (reference sequence). CDR3 sequence: CSVSEVRAEGEQYF. The CDR3 DNA is TGCAGTGTGTCCGAGGTGAGGGCGGAGGGCGAGCAGTACTTC.

This clonotype was recorded a few times. This chain connects TRBV10-3 to TRBJ2-3; 9 nucleotides line up with TRBD1. There are 13 residues in the CDR3. Germline assignment: CDR1 ENHRY and CDR2 SYGVKD. The J segment lost 13 bases and the V segment lost 2 bases, leaving 7 bases of the junction unmatched. CDR3 amino acids: CAISERRDREKYF. CDR3 DNA sequence: TGTGCCATCAGTGAGCGCCGGGACAGGGAGAAGTATTTT.

This clonotype has more than one count but fewer than ten. This sequence joins TRBV5-1 and TRBJ1-1; TRBD1 might be the D (6 bases). This CDR3 has 13 amino acids. The V gene lost 7 bases and the J gene lost 2 bases, with 12 bases spanning the gap. Germline lookup yields CDR1 SGHRS and CDR2 YFSETQ. This chain's CDR3 is CASLKQGNTEAFF. The CDR3 nucleotides are TGCGCCAGCCTTAAACAGGGTAACACTGAAGCTTTCTTT.

This clonotype was counted only a few times. The chain employs TRBV18 and TRBJ2-7; D is unresolved. This CDR3 spans 12 amino acids. Germline-derived CDR1 and CDR2 are KGHSH and LQKENI. Trimming took 3 bases from V and 7 from J, leaving 10 bases between them. The DNA for the CDR3 is TGTGCCAGCTCACCGTCTAGAGGAGAGCAGTACTTC. The encoded protein is CASSPSRGEQYF.

This clonotype was detected many times. J is TRBJ2-7 and V is TRBV5-4; no clear D. V was trimmed by 2 bases and J by 2 bases, leaving 11 bases between them. Germline-derived CDR1 and CDR2 are SGHNT and YYREEE (reference sequence). There are 14 residues in the CDR3. The CDR3 sequence: CASSFRGGPYEQYF. In nucleotides, the CDR3 is TGTGCCAGCAGCTTTAGAGGCGGACCCTACGAGCAGTACTTC.

This clonotype was seen only a few times. The rearrangement joins TRBV20-1 to TRBJ1-2; D perhaps matches TRBD1 (6 bases). Deletions cut 3 bases from V and 5 bases from J, with 10 bases between. The CDR3 length is 12 residues. Germline assignment: CDR1 DFQATT and CDR2 SNEGSKA (reference sequence). CDR3 sequence reads: CSASQQGYGYTF. The DNA of the CDR3 is TGCAGTGCTAGCCAACAGGGTTATGGCTACACCTTC.